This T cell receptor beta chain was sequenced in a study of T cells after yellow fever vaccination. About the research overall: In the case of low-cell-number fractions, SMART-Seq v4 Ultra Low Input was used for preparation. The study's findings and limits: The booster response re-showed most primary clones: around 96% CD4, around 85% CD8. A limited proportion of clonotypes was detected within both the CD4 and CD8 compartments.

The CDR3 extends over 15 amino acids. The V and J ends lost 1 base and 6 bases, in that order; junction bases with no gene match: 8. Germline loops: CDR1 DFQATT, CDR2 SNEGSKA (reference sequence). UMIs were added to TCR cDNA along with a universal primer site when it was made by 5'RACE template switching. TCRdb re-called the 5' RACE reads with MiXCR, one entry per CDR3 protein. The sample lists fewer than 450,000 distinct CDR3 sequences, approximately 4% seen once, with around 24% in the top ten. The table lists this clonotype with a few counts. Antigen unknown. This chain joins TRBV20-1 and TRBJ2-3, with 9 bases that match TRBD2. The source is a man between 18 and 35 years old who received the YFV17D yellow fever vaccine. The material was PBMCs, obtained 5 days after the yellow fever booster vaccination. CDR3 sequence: CSARGASGVSDTQYF. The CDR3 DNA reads TGCAGTGCTAGAGGGGCTAGCGGGGTGTCGGATACGCAGTATTTT.